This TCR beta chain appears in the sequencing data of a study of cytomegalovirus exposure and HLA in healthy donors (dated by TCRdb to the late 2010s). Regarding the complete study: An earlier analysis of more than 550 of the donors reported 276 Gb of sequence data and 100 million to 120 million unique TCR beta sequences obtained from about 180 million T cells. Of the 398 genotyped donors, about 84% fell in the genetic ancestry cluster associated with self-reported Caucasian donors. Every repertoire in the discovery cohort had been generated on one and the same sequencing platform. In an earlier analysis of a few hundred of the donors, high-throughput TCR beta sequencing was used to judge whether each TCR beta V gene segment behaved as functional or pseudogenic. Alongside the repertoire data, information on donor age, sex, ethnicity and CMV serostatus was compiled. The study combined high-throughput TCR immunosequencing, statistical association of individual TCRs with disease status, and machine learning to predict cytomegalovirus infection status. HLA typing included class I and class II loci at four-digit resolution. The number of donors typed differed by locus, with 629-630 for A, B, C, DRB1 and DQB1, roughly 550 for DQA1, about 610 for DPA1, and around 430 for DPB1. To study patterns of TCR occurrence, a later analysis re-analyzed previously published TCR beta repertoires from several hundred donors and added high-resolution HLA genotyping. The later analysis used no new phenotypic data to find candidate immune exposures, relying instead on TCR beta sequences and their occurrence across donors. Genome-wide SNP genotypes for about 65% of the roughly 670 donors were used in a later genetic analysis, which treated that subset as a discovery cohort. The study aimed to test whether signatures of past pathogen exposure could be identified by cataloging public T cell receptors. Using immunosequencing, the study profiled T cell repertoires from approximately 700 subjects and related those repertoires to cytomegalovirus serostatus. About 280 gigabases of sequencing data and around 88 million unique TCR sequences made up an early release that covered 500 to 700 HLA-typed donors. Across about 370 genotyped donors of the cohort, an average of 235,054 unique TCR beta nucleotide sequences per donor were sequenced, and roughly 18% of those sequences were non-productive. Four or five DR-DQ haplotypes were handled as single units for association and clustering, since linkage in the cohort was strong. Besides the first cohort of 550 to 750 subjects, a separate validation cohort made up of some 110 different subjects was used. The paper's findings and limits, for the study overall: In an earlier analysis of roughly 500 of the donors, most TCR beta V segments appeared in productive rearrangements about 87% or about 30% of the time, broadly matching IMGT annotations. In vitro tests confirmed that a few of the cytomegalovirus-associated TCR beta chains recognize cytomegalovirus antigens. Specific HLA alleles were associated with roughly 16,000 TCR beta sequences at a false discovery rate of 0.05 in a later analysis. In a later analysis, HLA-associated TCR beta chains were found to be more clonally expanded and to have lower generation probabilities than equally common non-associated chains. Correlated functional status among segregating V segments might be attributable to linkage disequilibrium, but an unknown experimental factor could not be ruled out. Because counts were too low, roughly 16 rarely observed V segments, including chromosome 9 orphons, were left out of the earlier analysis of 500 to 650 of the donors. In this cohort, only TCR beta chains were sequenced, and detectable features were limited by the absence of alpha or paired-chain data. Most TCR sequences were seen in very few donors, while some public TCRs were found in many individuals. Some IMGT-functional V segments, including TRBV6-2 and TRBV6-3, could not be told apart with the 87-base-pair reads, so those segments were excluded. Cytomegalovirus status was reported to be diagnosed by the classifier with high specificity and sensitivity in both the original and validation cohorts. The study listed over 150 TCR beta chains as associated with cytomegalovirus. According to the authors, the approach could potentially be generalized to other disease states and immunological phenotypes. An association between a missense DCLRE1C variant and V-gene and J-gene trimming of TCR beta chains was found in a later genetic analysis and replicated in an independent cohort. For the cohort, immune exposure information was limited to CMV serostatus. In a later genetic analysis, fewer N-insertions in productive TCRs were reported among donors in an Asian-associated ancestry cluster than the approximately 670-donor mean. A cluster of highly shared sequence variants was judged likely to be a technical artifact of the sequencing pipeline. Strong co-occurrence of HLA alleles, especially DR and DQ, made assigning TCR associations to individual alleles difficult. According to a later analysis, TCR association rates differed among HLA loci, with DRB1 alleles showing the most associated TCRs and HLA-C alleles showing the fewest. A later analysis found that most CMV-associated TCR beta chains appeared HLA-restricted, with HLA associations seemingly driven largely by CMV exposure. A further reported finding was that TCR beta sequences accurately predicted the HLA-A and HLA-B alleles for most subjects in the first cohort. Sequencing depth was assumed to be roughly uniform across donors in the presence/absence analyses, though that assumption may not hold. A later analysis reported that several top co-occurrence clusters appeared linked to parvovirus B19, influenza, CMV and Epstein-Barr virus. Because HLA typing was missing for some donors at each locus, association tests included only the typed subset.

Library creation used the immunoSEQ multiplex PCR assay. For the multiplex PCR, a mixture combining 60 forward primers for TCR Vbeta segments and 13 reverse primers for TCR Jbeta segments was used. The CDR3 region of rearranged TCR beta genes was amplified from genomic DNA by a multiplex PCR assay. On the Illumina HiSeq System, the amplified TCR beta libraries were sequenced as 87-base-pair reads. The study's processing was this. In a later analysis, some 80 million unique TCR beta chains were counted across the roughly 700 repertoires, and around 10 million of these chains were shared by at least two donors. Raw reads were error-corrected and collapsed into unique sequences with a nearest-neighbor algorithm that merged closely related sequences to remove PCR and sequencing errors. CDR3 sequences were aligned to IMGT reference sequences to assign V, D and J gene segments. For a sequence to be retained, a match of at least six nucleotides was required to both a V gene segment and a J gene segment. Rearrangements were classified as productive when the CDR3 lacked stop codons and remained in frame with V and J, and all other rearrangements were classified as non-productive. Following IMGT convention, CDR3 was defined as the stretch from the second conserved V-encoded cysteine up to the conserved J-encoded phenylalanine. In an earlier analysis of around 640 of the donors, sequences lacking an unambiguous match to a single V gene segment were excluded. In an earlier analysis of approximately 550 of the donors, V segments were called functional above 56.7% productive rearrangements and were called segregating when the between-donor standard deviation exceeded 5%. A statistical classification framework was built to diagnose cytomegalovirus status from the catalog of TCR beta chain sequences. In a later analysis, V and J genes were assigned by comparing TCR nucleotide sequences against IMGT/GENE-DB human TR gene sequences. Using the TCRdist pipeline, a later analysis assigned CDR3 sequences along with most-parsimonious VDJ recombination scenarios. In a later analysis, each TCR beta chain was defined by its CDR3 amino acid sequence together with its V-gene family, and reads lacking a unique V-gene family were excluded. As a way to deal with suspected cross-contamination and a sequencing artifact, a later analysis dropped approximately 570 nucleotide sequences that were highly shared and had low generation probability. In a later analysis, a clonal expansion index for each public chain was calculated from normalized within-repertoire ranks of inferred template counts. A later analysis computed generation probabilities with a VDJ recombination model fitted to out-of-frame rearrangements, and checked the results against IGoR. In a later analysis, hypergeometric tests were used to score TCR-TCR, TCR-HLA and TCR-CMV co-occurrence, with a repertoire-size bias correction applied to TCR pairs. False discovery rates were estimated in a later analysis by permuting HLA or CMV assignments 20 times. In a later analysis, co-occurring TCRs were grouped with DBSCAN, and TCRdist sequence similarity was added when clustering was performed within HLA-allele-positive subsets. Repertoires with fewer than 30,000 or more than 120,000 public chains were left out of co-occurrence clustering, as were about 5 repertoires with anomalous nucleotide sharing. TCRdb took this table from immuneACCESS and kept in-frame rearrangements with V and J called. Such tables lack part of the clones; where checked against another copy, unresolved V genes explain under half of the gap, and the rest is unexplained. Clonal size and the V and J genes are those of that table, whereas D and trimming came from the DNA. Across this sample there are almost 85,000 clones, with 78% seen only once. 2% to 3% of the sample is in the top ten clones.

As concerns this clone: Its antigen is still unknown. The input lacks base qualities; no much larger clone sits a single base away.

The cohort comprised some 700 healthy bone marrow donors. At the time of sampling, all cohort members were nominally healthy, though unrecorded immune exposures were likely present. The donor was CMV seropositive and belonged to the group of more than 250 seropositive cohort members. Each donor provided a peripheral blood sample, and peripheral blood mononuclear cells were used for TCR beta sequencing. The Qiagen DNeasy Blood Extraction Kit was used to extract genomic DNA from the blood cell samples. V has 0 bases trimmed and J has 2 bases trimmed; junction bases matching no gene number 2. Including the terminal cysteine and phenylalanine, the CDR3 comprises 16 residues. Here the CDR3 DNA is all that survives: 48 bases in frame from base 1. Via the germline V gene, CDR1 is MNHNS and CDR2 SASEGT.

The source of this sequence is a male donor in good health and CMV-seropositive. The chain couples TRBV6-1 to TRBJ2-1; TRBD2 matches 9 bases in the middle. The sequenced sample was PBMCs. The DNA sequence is TGTGCCAGCAGTGAAGCGACTAGCGGAGCCTACAATGAGCAGTTCTTC. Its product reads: CASSEATSGAYNEQFF.